The clone carrying this T cell receptor beta chain appeared a single time. Its specificity is not known. The primer mix had 60 Vbeta and 13 Jbeta primers. This table comes from immunoSEQ multiplex PCR, and its TCRdb copy is limited to in-frame clones, with some not included. The sample consists of under 200,000 clones, roughly four fifths of them appearing once. Trimming pared 4 bases from V and 1 base from J, leaving 15 bases between. The CDR3 totals 16 residues. Germline values: CDR1 SGHRS, CDR2 YFSETQ. This entry belongs to a study of cytomegalovirus exposure and HLA in healthy donors. Overall study results and limits: In vitro checks showed that a few CMV-associated chains really do target CMV antigens. Available immune exposure information was restricted to CMV serostatus only.

The sequenced sample consisted of PBMCs. This clonotype was obtained from a woman in her 50s in good health and CMV-seronegative. The chain is built from TRBV5-1 and TRBJ1-5; tentative D call: TRBD1 (5 bases). The CDR3 DNA is TGCGCCAGCAGCCAAGGGACGGGGGGGAGCAATCAGCCCCAGCATTTT. It translates to CASSQGTGGSNQPQHF.